These 26 T cell receptor beta chains came from one sample sequenced in a study of blood T cells in healthy people across ages (dated by TCRdb to between 2015 and 2016). The library relied on 5' RACE. Sequencing was carried out with an Illumina HiSeq 2500. A second PCR of roughly 7 to 11 cycles was run with a J-beta primer mix and a sample-barcoded 5' primer. TCRdb reran the public reads through fastp at Q25 and MiXCR, keeping productive beta chains. Entries that share a CDR3 protein sequence are merged under the most common genes and DNA. The sample table contains fewer than 800,000 distinct CDR3 sequences; only one count was recorded for about 32% of them. Roughly 15% of the sample is in the top ten clones. Sequencing used blood. Every receptor here comes from a woman over 75 in good health. Donor details come from another sample of the same person, matched by shared clones.

The chain uses TRBV20-1 and TRBJ1-2; 8 nucleotides line up with TRBD1. Germline loops: CDR1 DFQATT, CDR2 SNEGSKA (reference sequence). V dropped 0 bases and J dropped 2; count of bases not matched to a gene: 8. CDR3 length: 16 amino acids. The CDR3 reads CSARDIRTGPNYGYTF. In DNA, the CDR3 is TGCAGTGCTAGAGATATTAGGACAGGGCCAAACTATGGCTACACCTTC.

About this clonotype itself: Possible read error: a much larger clone is one base away. J is TRBJ2-5 and V is TRBV6-1; 10 bases are shared with TRBD1. CDR1 is MNHNS, CDR2 SASEGT, per germline. The CDR3 has 14 amino acids. The CDR3 DNA follows: TGTGCCGGCAGCCCAATGGACAGGGGGGAGACCCAGTACTTC. This encodes CAGSPMDRGETQYF.

Details on this clonotype: Just one base apart from a much larger clone, this may be a read error. The genes are TRBV29-1 and TRBJ2-5; 7 bases are a match to TRBD1. The CDR3 consists of 14 residues. The junction had 9 bases not matched to a gene; V was cut back by 4 bases and J by 4 bases. Germline CDR1 is SQVTM and CDR2 is ANQGSEA. The CDR3 here is CSVGQGERRETQYF. DNA of the CDR3: TGCAGCGTTGGACAGGGCGAGCGGCGAGAGACCCAGTACTTC.

This clonotype was found many times. The V gene is TRBV7-2, the J gene TRBJ2-5; 7 nucleotides align to TRBD2. This CDR3 contains 15 residues. J was trimmed by 5 bases and V by 1 base; bases with no gene match: 7. The germline gives CDR1 SGHTA, CDR2 FQGNSA. The CDR3 here is CASSLGAGESETQYF. The DNA of the CDR3 is TGTGCCAGCAGCTTAGGTGCGGGGGAGTCGGAGACCCAGTACTTC.

Only a few counts were recorded for this clonotype. The chain combines TRBV20-1 with TRBJ2-1; a possible D gene is TRBD2 (7 bases). The J call is doubtful: the DNA matches TRBJ2-7 better. CDR1 DFQATT and CDR2 SNEGSKA come from the germline V gene (reference sequence). The CDR3 contains 14 residues. CDR3 in amino acids: CSTWRGGAYNEQYF. DNA for the CDR3: TGCAGTACTTGGCGAGGGGGGGCCTACAATGAGCAGTACTTC.

This clonotype was counted between two and nine times. A read error may be the cause here, since a much bigger clone is one base away. The chain carries TRBV10-3 and TRBJ2-7, with D possibly being TRBD1 (6 bases). Trimming took off 2 bases at V and 5 bases at J, with 13 bases between the two ends. The CDR3 loop spans 14 amino acids. Germline CDR1 ENHRY, CDR2 SYGVKD. The CDR3 protein is CAISELGAPHEQYF. CDR3 in DNA: TGTGCCATCAGTGAGCTGGGGGCCCCCCACGAGCAGTACTTC.

Many counts were recorded for this clonotype. J is TRBJ2-5 and V is TRBV9, with 9 positions matching TRBD2. V lost 1 base and J lost 4; bases outside the gene matches: 5. Germline lookup yields CDR1 SGDLS and CDR2 YYNGEE. This CDR3 spans 15 amino acids. The chain's CDR3 is CASSVHGGGGETQYF. In DNA, the CDR3 is TGTGCCAGCAGCGTACATGGCGGGGGGGGAGAGACCCAGTACTTC.

This clonotype has only one observation. A read error may be the cause here, since a much bigger clone is one base away. The chain combines TRBV4-2 with TRBJ2-5; no clear D. The ends were cut back, 8 bases at V and 1 base at J, with 11 bases in the middle. From germline, CDR1 is LGHNA and CDR2 YNFKEQ. The CDR3 covers 13 residues. The CDR3 sequence: CASGPGRQETQYF. The CDR3 nucleotides read TGTGCCAGCGGCCCCGGCCGCCAAGAGACCCAGTACTTC.

Remarks on this clonotype: This may stem from a read error, because a much larger clone lies one nucleotide away. The chain uses TRBV7-9 and TRBJ2-5, with a weak D call TRBD2 (6 bases). From germline, CDR1 is SEHNR and CDR2 FQNEAQ (reference sequence). The CDR3 loop spans 14 amino acids. V gave up 0 bases and J gave up 11 bases, with 16 bases separating them. The CDR3 sequence is CASSLAASGTSQYF. In DNA, the CDR3 is TGTGCCAGCAGCTTAGCGGCCTCCGGGACTTCACAGTACTTC.

This clonotype was recorded at least ten times. This rearrangement joins TRBV7-3 to TRBJ2-1; 14 nucleotides agree with TRBD2. This CDR3 has 15 residues. Germline CDR1 SGHTA, CDR2 FQGTGA. After removal of 4 bases from V and 8 bases from J, the junction contained 4 bases not matched to a gene. CDR3 amino acids: CASSSGLAGVDEQFF. In nucleotides, the CDR3 is TGTGCCAGCAGCTCGGGACTAGCGGGGGTGGATGAGCAGTTCTTC. Combining the CDR3 with reference TRBV7-3 and TRBJ2-1 gives the whole variable domain GAGVSQTPSNKVTEKGKYVELRCDPISGHTALYWYRQSLGQGPEFLIYFQGTGAADDSGLPNDRFFAVRPEGSVSTLKIQRTERGDSAVYLCASSSGLAGVDEQFFGPGTRLTVL.

V and J are TRBV19 and TRBJ2-1, with a tentative D call TRBD1 (7 bases). Trimming took off 4 bases at V and 7 bases at J, with 17 bases between the two ends. The CDR3 runs to 15 residues. Germline lookup yields CDR1 LNHDA and CDR2 SQIVND (reference sequence). As DNA, the CDR3 is TGTGCCAGTAGTAGAAGGACAGGAGGGTCGAATGAGCAGTTCTTC. Encoded protein: CASSRRTGGSNEQFF. The full variable domain, rest sourced from reference TRBV19 and TRBJ2-1, is DGGITQSPKYLFRKEGQNVTLSCEQNLNHDAMYWYRQDPGQGLRLIYYSQIVNDFQKGDIAEGYSVSREKKESFPLTVTSAQKNPTAFYLCASSRRTGGSNEQFFGPGTRLTVL.

This clonotype was detected only a few times. V and J are TRBV6-6 and TRBJ1-1, with 9 nucleotides matching TRBD1. CDR3 size: 12 residues. Germline loops: CDR1 MNHNY, CDR2 SVGAGI (reference sequence). J lost 7 bases, V lost 10 bases, and 7 bases had no gene match. The DNA of the CDR3 is TGTGCCATCGGGACAGGGATGGGTGAAGCTTTCTTT. Protein product: CAIGTGMGEAFF.

This clonotype was recorded at least ten times. The chain couples TRBV7-2 to TRBJ1-1, with D possibly matching TRBD1 (6 bases). From germline, CDR1 is SGHTA and CDR2 FQGNSA. V was trimmed by 7 bases and J by 1 base, leaving 22 bases between them. The CDR3 has 17 amino acids. CDR3 sequence reads: CASILYHSGQSNTEAFF. The CDR3 DNA follows: TGTGCCAGCATTCTCTATCACTCGGGACAATCGAACACTGAAGCTTTCTTT.

The chain carries TRBV29-1 and TRBJ2-5; 7 nucleotides agree with TRBD1. The better agreement between TRBJ2-7 and the DNA end casts doubt on the J call. This CDR3 comprises 14 residues. The germline gives CDR1 SQVTM, CDR2 ANQGSEA. The CDR3 spells CSVDRTGGSDEQYF. The CDR3 bases are TGCAGCGTTGACCGGACAGGCGGTAGTGACGAGCAGTACTTC.

The chain combines TRBV6-2 or TRBV6-3 with TRBJ1-6; TRBD1 matches 8 bases. This CDR3 has 22 residues. Germline assignment: CDR1 MNHEY and CDR2 SVGEGT. V was pared by 7 bases and J by 0 bases, with 23 bases of the junction left unmatched. For the CDR3, the DNA is TGTGCCAGCACCCGGAGCCGGGACAGGAGATTTTGGATCAGCTCCTATAATTCACCCCTCCACTTT. Translation: CASTRSRDRRFWISSYNSPLHF.

This clonotype occurred a few times. J is TRBJ1-4 and V is TRBV7-8, with TRBD1 matching 9 bases. Germline V lookup: CDR1 SGHVS, CDR2 FQNEAQ. V was pared by 0 bases and J by 0 bases, with 5 bases of the junction left unmatched. This CDR3 is built from 18 residues. CDR3 loop: CASSLARRTGATNEKLFF. CDR3 coding DNA: TGTGCCAGCAGCTTAGCGCGAAGGACAGGGGCAACTAATGAAAAACTGTTTTTT.

The chain links TRBV6-2 or TRBV6-3 to TRBJ2-7, with TRBD2 as a possible D gene (5 bases). The CDR3 contains 15 residues. The V end was cut by 6 bases, the J end by 0 bases, with 15 bases between. CDR1 and CDR2 from the germline V gene are MNHEY and SVGEGT. Written as DNA, the CDR3 is TGTGCCAGCAGCCAAAGCGGAAAAAGCTCCTACGAGCAGTACTTC. Translating gives CASSQSGKSSYEQYF.

In this sample, this clonotype turned up many times. This chain connects TRBV5-1 to TRBJ2-7; possibly TRBD1 for D (6 bases). The CDR3 has 15 amino acids. Germline V gene sequence: CDR1 SGHRS, CDR2 YFSETQ. Trimming shortened V by 4 bases and J by 0 bases, and 14 bases separated the two germline ends. The CDR3 reads CASSAGYRDSYEQYF. CDR3 sequence (DNA): TGCGCCAGCAGCGCCGGCTACAGGGACTCCTACGAGCAGTACTTC.

The rearrangement joins TRBV29-1 to TRBJ2-7; TRBD2 aligns across 10 bases. Germline CDR1 SQVTM, CDR2 ANQGSEA. V trimming: 3 bases; J trimming: 0 bases; junction bases outside the gene matches: 5. This CDR3 is built from 15 residues. The CDR3 region has the DNA TGCAGCGTTGAGGGTCCTAGCGGGAGCTCCTACGAGCAGTACTTC. This codes for CSVEGPSGSSYEQYF.

In this sample, this clonotype turned up many times. The CDR3 DNA reads TGTGCCAGCAACCTTGGACAGGGAAGAGAGACCCAGTACTTC. Protein product: CASNLGQGRETQYF. The chain couples TRBV2 to TRBJ2-5, with 8 nucleotides matching TRBD1. The CDR3 is 14 amino acids. Germline V gives CDR1 SNHLY, CDR2 FYNNEI. V lost 7 bases and J lost 4; bases outside the gene matches: 8.

The chain joins TRBV5-1 to TRBJ1-1; D is uncertain. Germline V gives CDR1 SGHRS, CDR2 YFSETQ. The germline V and J ends were trimmed by 0 bases and 0 bases, with 12 bases remaining between them. CDR3 length: 16 residues. This CDR3 is CASSLDRVNMNTEAFF. CDR3 in DNA: TGCGCCAGCAGCTTGGACAGAGTAAACATGAACACTGAAGCTTTCTTT.

This clonotype appeared many times. This chain uses TRBV6-5 with TRBJ2-5; 8 nucleotides match TRBD1. With V trimmed by 6 bases and J by 5 bases, 8 bases remained unmatched. The germline CDR1 and CDR2 sequences are MNHEY and SVGAGI. The length of the CDR3 is 14 residues. CDR3 in DNA: TGTGCCAGCAGAAAGAGACAGGGGCGGGAGACCCAGTACTTC. The encoded protein is CASRKRQGRETQYF.

Details on this clonotype: This may be a read error, as it is one base from a much larger clone. This chain links TRBV11-2 with TRBJ2-1; 7 nucleotides line up with TRBD2. CDR1 and CDR2 from the germline V gene are SGHAT and FQNNGV. Trimming took 1 base from V and 4 from J; bases not matched to a gene: 7. The CDR3 is made up of 16 amino acids. CDR3 in DNA: TGTGCCAGCAGCTTAGGGGCGGGGGACCCATACAATGAGCAGTTCTTC. Translating it yields CASSLGAGDPYNEQFF.

The table lists this clonotype with a few counts. The rearrangement links TRBV30 to TRBJ2-3; no definite D call. From germline, CDR1 is GTSNPN and CDR2 SVGIG (reference sequence). CDR3 length: 12 residues. Trimming stripped 5 bases from V and 0 bases from J, with 6 bases between. The chain's CDR3 is CAWGMSTDTQYF. The CDR3 DNA reads as TGTGCCTGGGGTATGAGCACAGATACGCAGTATTTT.

This clonotype was counted at least ten times. The V gene is TRBV6-6, the J gene TRBJ2-5, with D perhaps being TRBD1 or TRBD2 (5 bases each). V shed 5 bases and J shed 5 bases, with 12 bases lying between them. Germline V CDR1 and CDR2: MNHNY, SVGAGI (reference sequence). This CDR3 spans 13 amino acids. CDR3 region: CASSRDHRETQYF. The CDR3 DNA sequence: TGTGCCAGCAGTCGGGACCATAGGGAGACCCAGTACTTC.

This clonotype was seen repeatedly, ten times or more. V usage is TRBV10-3 and J usage is TRBJ2-7; possibly TRBD2 for D (7 bases). The CDR3 length is 18 residues. Per germline, CDR1 ENHRY and CDR2 SYGVKD. Trimming removed 2 bases from V and 0 bases from J, with 20 bases in between. The CDR3 here is CAISEGGGLNLFSYEQYF. CDR3 nucleotides: TGTGCCATCAGTGAGGGCGGGGGCCTAAACCTGTTCTCCTACGAGCAGTACTTC.